This T cell receptor beta chain was recorded in a study of CD8 T cells in Susac syndrome. Findings of the study overall: Individuals included in the TCR sequencing and HLA analysis were acknowledged by the study to be relatively few in number.

This CDR3 is built from 15 residues. V shed 6 bases, J shed 2 bases, and the junction held 10 bases outside the gene matches. Germline V gene lookup returns CDR1 DFQATT and CDR2 SNEGSKA (reference sequence). RNA amounts of about 0.5 to 1 ug underwent reverse transcription with random hexamers. The CDR3 of TCR beta was amplified by immunoSEQ multiplex PCR across 54 Vbeta and 13 Jbeta. TCRdb re-called the immunoSEQ multiplex PCR reads through MiXCR, storing one row per CDR3 protein. Among roughly 120,000 distinct CDR3 sequences listed, around 94% were seen once. To note about this clonotype: Antigen: not known.

CD8+ and CD4+ blood T cells underwent TCR beta sequencing. The authors negatively isolated CD8+ and CD4+ T cells and FACS-enriched TEMRA cells. Sequencing input: CD4+ T cells from PBMCs. This receptor was obtained from a human donor with multiple sclerosis. V and J are TRBV20-1 and TRBJ2-7, with 10 bases fitting TRBD1. The CDR3 here is CSAPGQGPQAYEQYF. CDR3 DNA sequence: TGCAGTGCACCGGGACAGGGGCCGCAAGCCTACGAGCAGTACTTC.